The 19 T cell receptor beta chains reported below all come from one sample, sequenced in a study of cytotoxic CD8 clonotypes in ibrutinib-treated CLL. Data came from immunoSEQ multiplex PCR; TCRdb stores just in-frame clones and leaves some out. In the table there are fewer than 400,000 clones, 67% of which are singletons. The material sequenced was PBMCs, taken after 36 months of ibrutinib treatment. The origin of the receptors is a human donor with chronic lymphocytic leukemia.

This clone occurred once. The genes are TRBV6-6 and TRBJ2-1, with 10 bases aligning to TRBD2. The CDR3 loop spans 15 amino acids. Looked up from germline, CDR1 is MNHNY and CDR2 is SVGAGI (reference sequence). Trimming cost V 6 bases and J 10 bases; bases outside gene matches: 12. CDR3 amino acids: CASSHAAGGPGEQFF. In nucleotides, the CDR3 is TGTGCCAGCAGCCACGCAGCGGGAGGGCCAGGGGAGCAGTTCTTC.

The chain uses TRBV18 and TRBJ1-2; D is uncertain. The V gene's germline CDR1 is KGHSH and CDR2 LQKENI. The V end was cut by 3 bases, the J end by 8 bases, with 16 bases between. The CDR3 runs 14 residues. CDR3 amino acids: CASSPGPAVLGYTF. Here the CDR3 DNA reads TGTGCCAGCTCACCCGGGCCGGCCGTGTTAGGCTACACCTTC.

This chain uses TRBV10-3 with TRBJ1-2; the D gene is possibly TRBD1 (5 bases). V lost 3 bases and J lost 2, with 13 bases in between. Germline CDR1 is ENHRY and CDR2 is SYGVKD. The CDR3 spans 15 residues. The CDR3 nucleotides read TGTGCCATCAGTGACTCGCGTGGGGCCAACTATGGCTACACCTTC. Amino acid sequence: CAISDSRGANYGYTF.

The chain employs TRBV9 and TRBJ2-7; TRBD1 aligns across 9 bases. V shed 2 bases, J shed 3 bases, and the junction held 6 bases outside the gene matches. The CDR3 totals 15 residues. CDR1 is SGDLS, CDR2 YYNGEE, per germline. The DNA for the CDR3 is TGTGCCAGCAGCGTGGGACAGGGCATTGGCTACGAGCAGTACTTC. It is translated as CASSVGQGIGYEQYF.

The CDR3 is CASSVGEGSYNEQFF. The CDR3 DNA is TGTGCCAGCAGCGTAGGGGAGGGCTCCTACAATGAGCAGTTCTTC. The chain couples TRBV9 to TRBJ2-1, with 7 bases identical to TRBD2. The CDR3 consists of 15 residues. Unmatched junction bases numbered 0, after V lost 0 bases and J lost 0 bases. Looked up from germline, CDR1 is SGDLS and CDR2 is YYNGEE.

The chain carries TRBV15 and TRBJ2-1, with a tentative D call TRBD2 (5 bases). The CDR3 runs to 17 residues. Germline CDR1 is LNHNV and CDR2 is YYDKDF (reference sequence). With 4 bases removed from V and 3 bases from J, the gap between germline ends came to 19 bases. CDR3 loop: CATSNHPRQGGYNEQFF. CDR3 DNA sequence: TGTGCCACCAGCAACCACCCCCGTCAAGGAGGCTACAATGAGCAGTTCTTC.

The chain combines TRBV6-5 with TRBJ1-1; TRBD1 might be the D (5 bases). The CDR3 is made up of 13 amino acids. The germline V and J ends were trimmed by 4 bases and 11 bases, with 17 bases remaining between them. Germline V gene lookup returns CDR1 MNHEY and CDR2 SVGAGI. CDR3 coding DNA: TGTGCCAGCAGTTTGGGACCGCGTTTGAGGGCTTTCTTT. Amino acid sequence: CASSLGPRLRAFF.

This clone was found a few times. The chain combines TRBV18 with TRBJ1-1; no clear D gene. Per germline, CDR1 KGHSH and CDR2 LQKENI. Trimming shortened V by 2 bases and J by 3 bases, and 10 bases separated the two germline ends. CDR3 length equals 14 residues. CDR3 protein: CASSPFRADTEAFF. The CDR3 DNA sequence: TGTGCCAGCTCACCATTTAGGGCCGACACTGAAGCTTTCTTT.

This clone appeared a few times. This chain connects TRBV4-1 to TRBJ1-5; 7 bases are shared with TRBD1. In germline, CDR1 is MGHRA, CDR2 YSYEKL. The CDR3 consists of 16 residues. Unmatched junction bases numbered 5, after V lost 0 bases and J lost 3 bases. CDR3 sequence (DNA): TGCGCCAGCAGCCAAGATTGGGACAGACTCAATCAGCCCCAGCATTTT. This sequence encodes CASSQDWDRLNQPQHF.

This chain joins TRBV11-2 and TRBJ2-3, with TRBD2 matching over 10 bases. The length of the CDR3 is 16 residues. V lost 5 bases and J lost 4; bases outside the gene matches: 9. CDR1 SGHAT and CDR2 FQNNGV come from the germline V gene. CDR3 nucleotides: TGTGCCAGCAGCGGACAAGCGGGAGGGCCGCCAGATACGCAGTATTTT. It is translated as CASSGQAGGPPDTQYF.

The chain carries TRBV4-1 and TRBJ1-2; TRBD1 agrees at 8 bases. The CDR3 contains 21 residues. Losses at the gene ends were 5 bases for V and 4 bases for J; bases not matched to a gene: 27. Germline CDR1 MGHRA, CDR2 YSYEKL. This CDR3 reads CASSGPVRPTLRDRRFYGYTF. CDR3 nucleotides: TGCGCCAGCAGCGGCCCCGTCCGTCCCACACTTCGGGACAGGAGATTCTATGGCTACACCTTC.

This clone is a singleton in its sample. V usage is TRBV4-1 and J usage is TRBJ2-3, with TRBD2 identical over 11 bases. Germline V gene data show CDR1 as MGHRA and CDR2 as YSYEKL. The junction had 1 base not matched to a gene; V was cut back by 0 bases and J by 8 bases. This CDR3 has 14 amino acids. CDR3 sequence (DNA): TGCGCCAGCAGCCAAGAGGGGACTAGCGGTACGCAGTATTTT. Its translation is CASSQEGTSGTQYF.

The chain uses TRBV11-2 and TRBJ2-5, with TRBD2 matching over 13 bases. The CDR3 sequence is 17 residues long. Germline V gene sequence: CDR1 SGHAT, CDR2 FQNNGV. After removal of 5 bases from V and 5 bases from J, the junction contained 11 bases not matched to a gene. The CDR3, as DNA: TGTGCCAGCAGCACAGGGGGACTAGCGGGAATAGGGGAGACCCAGTACTTC. It translates to CASSTGGLAGIGETQYF. Full variable domain (outside the CDR3, taken from reference TRBV11-2 and TRBJ2-5): EAGVAQSPRYKIIEKRQSVAFWCNPISGHATLYWYQQILGQGPKLLIQFQNNGVVDDSQLPKDRFSAERLKGVDSTLKIQPAKLEDSAVYLCASSTGGLAGIGETQYFGPGTRLLVL.

This sequence joins TRBV2 and TRBJ2-3, with 11 bases aligning to TRBD2. CDR3 length: 18 amino acids. Germline CDR1 is SNHLY and CDR2 is FYNNEI. With V trimmed by 1 base and J by 2 bases, 8 bases remained unmatched. The CDR3: CASSEGPLAGGPTDTQYF. As DNA, the CDR3 is TGTGCCAGCAGTGAAGGGCCCCTAGCGGGGGGACCCACAGATACGCAGTATTTT.

V is TRBV6-5 and J is TRBJ2-6; 7 bases agree with TRBD1. J lost 4 bases, V lost 7 bases, and 7 bases had no gene match. CDR3 length: 15 amino acids. Germline loops: CDR1 MNHEY, CDR2 SVGAGI. The CDR3 DNA is TGTGCCAGCACCTTTACAGGGGTGGGGGCCAACGTCCTGACTTTC. This codes for CASTFTGVGANVLTF.

This chain joins TRBV5-1 and TRBJ2-7; D not certain. CDR1 and CDR2 from the germline V gene are SGHRS and YFSETQ. With 4 bases removed from V and 3 bases from J, the gap between germline ends came to 17 bases. The CDR3 runs 15 residues. The chain's CDR3 is CASSPFSGRLYEQYF. The CDR3 DNA follows: TGCGCCAGCAGCCCTTTCTCAGGCAGACTCTACGAGCAGTACTTC.

The chain has TRBV27 and TRBJ2-1, with 8 nucleotides matching TRBD1. V was clipped by 5 bases and J by 5 bases; unmatched bases: 8. This CDR3 region has 15 residues. The germline gives CDR1 MNHEY, CDR2 SMNVEV (reference sequence). CDR3 in DNA: TGTGCCAGCAGTCCGCGGACAGGGTGGCACAATGAGCAGTTCTTC. This codes for CASSPRTGWHNEQFF.

The chain couples TRBV7-2 to TRBJ1-1; D gene uncertain. The CDR3 loop spans 13 amino acids. Trimming removed 5 bases at V and 1 base at J, with 8 bases between. The germline CDR1 and CDR2 sequences are SGHTA and FQGNSA. This chain's CDR3 is CASSPGGNTEAFF. The CDR3 nucleotides read TGTGCCAGCAGCCCTGGTGGGAACACTGAAGCTTTCTTT.

This chain links TRBV11-2 with TRBJ2-7, with a tentative D call TRBD1 (5 bases). The V end lost 0 bases, the J end lost 1 base, and 13 bases lay between the germline ends. This CDR3 comprises 16 residues. Germline CDR1 is SGHAT and CDR2 is FQNNGV. Here the CDR3 DNA reads TGTGCCAGCAGCTTAGATTTGTCTAGGGGATCCTACGAGCAGTACTTC. Its translation: CASSLDLSRGSYEQYF.